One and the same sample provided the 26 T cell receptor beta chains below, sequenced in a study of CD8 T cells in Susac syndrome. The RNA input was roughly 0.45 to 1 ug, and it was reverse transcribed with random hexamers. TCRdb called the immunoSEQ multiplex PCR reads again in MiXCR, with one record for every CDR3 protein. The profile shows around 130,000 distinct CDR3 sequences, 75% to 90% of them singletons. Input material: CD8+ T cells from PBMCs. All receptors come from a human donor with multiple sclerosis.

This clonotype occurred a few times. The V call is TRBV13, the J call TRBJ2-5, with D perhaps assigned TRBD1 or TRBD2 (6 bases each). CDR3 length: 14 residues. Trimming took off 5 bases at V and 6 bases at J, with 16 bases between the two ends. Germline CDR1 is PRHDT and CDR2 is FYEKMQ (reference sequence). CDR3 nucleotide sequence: TGTGCCAGCAGCCCCCCCCGGGGGCTAAAGACCCAGTACTTC. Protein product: CASSPPRGLKTQYF.

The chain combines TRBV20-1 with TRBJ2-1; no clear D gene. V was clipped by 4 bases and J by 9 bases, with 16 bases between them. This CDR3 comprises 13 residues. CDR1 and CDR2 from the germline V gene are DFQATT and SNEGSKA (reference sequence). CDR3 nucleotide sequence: TGCAGTGCTATGCTAATTCCGGGTACTGAGCAGTTCTTC. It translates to CSAMLIPGTEQFF.

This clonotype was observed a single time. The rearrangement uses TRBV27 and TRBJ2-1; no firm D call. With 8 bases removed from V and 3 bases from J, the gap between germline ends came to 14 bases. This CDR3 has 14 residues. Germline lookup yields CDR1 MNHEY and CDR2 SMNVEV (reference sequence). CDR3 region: CASRWGTLYNEQFF. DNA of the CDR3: TGTGCCAGCCGCTGGGGTACCCTCTACAATGAGCAGTTCTTC.

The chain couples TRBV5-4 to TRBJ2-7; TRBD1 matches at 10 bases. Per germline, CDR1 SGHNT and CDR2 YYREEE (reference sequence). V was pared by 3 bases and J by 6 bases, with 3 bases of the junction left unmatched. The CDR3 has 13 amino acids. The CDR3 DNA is TGTGCCAGCAGCTCCGACAGGGGGCGCGAGCAGTACGTC. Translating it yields CASSSDRGREQYV.

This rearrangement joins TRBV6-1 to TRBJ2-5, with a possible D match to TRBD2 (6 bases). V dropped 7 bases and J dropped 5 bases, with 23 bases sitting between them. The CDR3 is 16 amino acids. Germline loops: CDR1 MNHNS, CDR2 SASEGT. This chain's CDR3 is CASNERRGGRRETQYF. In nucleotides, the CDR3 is TGTGCCAGCAACGAACGGCGGGGAGGACGAAGGGAGACCCAGTACTTC.

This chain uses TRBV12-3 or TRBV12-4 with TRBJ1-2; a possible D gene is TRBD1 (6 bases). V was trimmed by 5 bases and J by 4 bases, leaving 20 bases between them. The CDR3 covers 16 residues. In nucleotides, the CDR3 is TGTGCCAGCAGTCCCTCAGAGTCAGGGGACGGCTATGGCTACACCTTC. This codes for CASSPSESGDGYGYTF.

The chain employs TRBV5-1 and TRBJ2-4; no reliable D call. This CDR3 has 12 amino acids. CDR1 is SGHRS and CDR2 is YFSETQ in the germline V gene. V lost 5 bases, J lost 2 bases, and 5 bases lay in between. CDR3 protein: CASRGPKNIQYF. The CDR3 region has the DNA TGCGCCAGCAGAGGGCCCAAAAACATTCAGTACTTC.

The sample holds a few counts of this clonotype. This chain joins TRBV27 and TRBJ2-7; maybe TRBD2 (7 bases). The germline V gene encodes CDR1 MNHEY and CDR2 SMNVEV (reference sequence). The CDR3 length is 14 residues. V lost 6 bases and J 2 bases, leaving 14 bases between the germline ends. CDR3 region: CASRKGGATYEQYF. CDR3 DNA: TGTGCCAGCAGGAAGGGGGGGGCCACCTACGAGCAGTACTTC.

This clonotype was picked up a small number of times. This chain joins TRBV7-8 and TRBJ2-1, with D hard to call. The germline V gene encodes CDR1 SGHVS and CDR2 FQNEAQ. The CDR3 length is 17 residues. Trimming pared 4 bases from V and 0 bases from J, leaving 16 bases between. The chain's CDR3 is CASSYSSSFSSYNEQFF. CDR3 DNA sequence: TGTGCCAGCAGCTATTCTAGTTCCTTTAGCTCCTACAATGAGCAGTTCTTC.

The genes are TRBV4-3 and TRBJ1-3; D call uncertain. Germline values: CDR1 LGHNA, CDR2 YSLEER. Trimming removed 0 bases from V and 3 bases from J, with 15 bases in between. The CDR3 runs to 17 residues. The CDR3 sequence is CASSQDRWTSLGNTIYF. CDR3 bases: TGCGCCAGCAGCCAAGATAGATGGACCTCTCTTGGAAACACCATATATTTT.

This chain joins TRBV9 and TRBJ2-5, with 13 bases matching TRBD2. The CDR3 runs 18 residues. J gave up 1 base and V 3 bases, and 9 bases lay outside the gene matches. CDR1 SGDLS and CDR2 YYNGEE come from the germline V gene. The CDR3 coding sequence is TGTGCCAGCAGCGCTCATGGACTAGCGGGAGTTCCCCAAGAGACCCAGTACTTC. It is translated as CASSAHGLAGVPQETQYF.

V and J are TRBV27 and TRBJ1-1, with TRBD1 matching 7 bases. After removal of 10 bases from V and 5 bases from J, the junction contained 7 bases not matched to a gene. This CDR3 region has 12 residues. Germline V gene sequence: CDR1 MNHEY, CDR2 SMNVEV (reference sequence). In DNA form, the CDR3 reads TGTGCCACCCGCAGGGGGGGGACTGAAGCTTTCTTT. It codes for CATRRGGTEAFF.

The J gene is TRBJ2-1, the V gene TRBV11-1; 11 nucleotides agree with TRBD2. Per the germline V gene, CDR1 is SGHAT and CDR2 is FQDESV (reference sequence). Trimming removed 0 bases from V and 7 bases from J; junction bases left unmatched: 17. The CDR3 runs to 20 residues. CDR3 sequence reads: CASSLAPASGRHRAWNEQFF. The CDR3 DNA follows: TGTGCCAGCAGCTTAGCGCCGGCTAGCGGGAGGCACCGCGCTTGGAATGAGCAGTTCTTC.

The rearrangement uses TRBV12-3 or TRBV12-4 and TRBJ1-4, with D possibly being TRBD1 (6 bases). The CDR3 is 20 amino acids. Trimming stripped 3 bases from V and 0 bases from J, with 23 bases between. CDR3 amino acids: CASSFTPYRTADATNEKLFF. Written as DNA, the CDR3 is TGTGCCAGCAGTTTTACCCCCTACAGGACAGCGGACGCAACTAATGAAAAACTGTTTTTT.

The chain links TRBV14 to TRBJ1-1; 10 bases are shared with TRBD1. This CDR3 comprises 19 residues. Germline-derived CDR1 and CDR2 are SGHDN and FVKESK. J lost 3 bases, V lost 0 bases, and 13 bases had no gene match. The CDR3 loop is CASSQDPRDRGLYYTEAFF. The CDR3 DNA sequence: TGTGCCAGCAGCCAAGATCCCCGTGACAGGGGGCTTTACTACACTGAAGCTTTCTTT.

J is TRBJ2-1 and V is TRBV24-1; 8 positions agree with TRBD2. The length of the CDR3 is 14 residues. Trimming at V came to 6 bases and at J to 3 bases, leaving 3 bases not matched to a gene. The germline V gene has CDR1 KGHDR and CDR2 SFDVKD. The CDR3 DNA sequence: TGTGCCACCAGTTGGAGCGGGAGCTACAATGAGCAGTTCTTC. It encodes CATSWSGSYNEQFF.

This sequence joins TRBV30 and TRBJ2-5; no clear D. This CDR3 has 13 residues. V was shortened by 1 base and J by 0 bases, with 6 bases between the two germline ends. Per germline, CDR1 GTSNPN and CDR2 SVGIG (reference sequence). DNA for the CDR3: TGTGCCTGGAGTGGCCAGTACCAAGAGACCCAGTACTTC. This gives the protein CAWSGQYQETQYF.

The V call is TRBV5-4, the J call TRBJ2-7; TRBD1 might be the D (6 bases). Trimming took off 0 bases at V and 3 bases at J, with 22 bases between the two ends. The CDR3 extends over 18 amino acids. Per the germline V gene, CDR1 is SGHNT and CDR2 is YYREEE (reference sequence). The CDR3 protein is CASSLASPPPGVDYEQYV. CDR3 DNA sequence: TGTGCCAGCAGCTTGGCCTCTCCCCCCCCAGGGGTTGACTACGAGCAGTACGTC.

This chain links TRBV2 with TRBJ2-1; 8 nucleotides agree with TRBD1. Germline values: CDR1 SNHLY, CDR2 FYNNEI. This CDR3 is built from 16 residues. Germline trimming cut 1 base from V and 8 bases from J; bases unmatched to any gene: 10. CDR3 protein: CASSEGGLTGVHEQFF. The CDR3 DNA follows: TGTGCCAGCAGTGAAGGGGGGTTGACAGGGGTCCATGAGCAGTTCTTC.

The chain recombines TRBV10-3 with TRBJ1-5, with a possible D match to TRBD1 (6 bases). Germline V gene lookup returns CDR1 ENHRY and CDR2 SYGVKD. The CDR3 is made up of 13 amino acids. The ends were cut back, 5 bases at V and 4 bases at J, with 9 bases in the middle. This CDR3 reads CAISSQGNQPQHF. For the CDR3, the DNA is TGTGCCATCAGTTCACAGGGAAATCAGCCCCAGCATTTT.

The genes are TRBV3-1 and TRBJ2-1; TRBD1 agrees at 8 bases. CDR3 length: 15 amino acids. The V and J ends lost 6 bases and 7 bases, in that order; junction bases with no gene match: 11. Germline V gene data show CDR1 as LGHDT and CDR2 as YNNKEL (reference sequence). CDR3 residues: CASSPLRGRGNEQFF. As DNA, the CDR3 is TGTGCCAGCAGTCCTCTCAGGGGGCGCGGGAATGAGCAGTTCTTC.

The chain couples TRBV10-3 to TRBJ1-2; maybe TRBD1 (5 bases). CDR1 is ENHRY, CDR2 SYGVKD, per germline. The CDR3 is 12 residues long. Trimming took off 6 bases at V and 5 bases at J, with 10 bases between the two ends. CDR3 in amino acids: CAISHDRYGYTF. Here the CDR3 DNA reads TGTGCCATCAGCCATGACAGATATGGCTACACCTTC.

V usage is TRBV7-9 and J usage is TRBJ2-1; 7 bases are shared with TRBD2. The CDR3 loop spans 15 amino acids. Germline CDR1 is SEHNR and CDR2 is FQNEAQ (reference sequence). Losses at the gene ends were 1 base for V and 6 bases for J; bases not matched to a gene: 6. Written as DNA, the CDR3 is TGTGCCAGCAGCTTAGTGGCTAGCGGCCTCAATGAGCAGTTCTTC. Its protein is CASSLVASGLNEQFF. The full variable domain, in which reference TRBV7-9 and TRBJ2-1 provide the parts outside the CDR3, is DTGVSQNPRHKITKRGQNVTFRCDPISEHNRLYWYRQTLGQGPEFLTYFQNEAQLEKSRLLSDRFSAERPKGSFSTLEIQRTEQGDSAMYLCASSLVASGLNEQFFGPGTRLTVL.

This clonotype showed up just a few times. This CDR3 reads CASSLDEYYEQYF. The CDR3 region has the DNA TGCGCCAGCAGCCTAGACGAGTACTACGAGCAGTACTTC. This chain uses TRBV4-3 with TRBJ2-7; D gene ambiguous. The V end lost 4 bases, the J end lost 3 bases, and 10 bases lay between the germline ends. Per the germline V gene, CDR1 is LGHNA and CDR2 is YSLEER. The CDR3 totals 13 residues.

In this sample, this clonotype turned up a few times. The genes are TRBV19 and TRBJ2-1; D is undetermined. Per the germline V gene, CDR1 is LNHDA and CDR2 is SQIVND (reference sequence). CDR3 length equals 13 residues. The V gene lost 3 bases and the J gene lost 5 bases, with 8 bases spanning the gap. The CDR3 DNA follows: TGTGCCAGTAGTATTAATCCCAACAATGAGCAGTTCTTC. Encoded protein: CASSINPNNEQFF.

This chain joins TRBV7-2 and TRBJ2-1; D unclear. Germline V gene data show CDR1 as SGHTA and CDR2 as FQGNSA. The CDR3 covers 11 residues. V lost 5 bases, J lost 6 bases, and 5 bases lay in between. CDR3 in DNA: TGTGCCAGCAGCCCGACCAATGAGCAGTTCTTC. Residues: CASSPTNEQFF.